Following are 28 T cell receptor beta chains from one sample sequenced in a study of blood T cell repertoires in COVID-19. Repertoires were generated with immunoSEQ multiplex PCR, while TCRdb's copy carries only in-frame clones and drops some. The data show 50,000 to 60,000 clones, 80% to 85% seen once. The specimen sequenced was peripheral blood. These receptors all stem from a human donor in a cohort sampled during active or convalescent COVID-19.

The table lists this clone with a count of one. The chain recombines TRBV7-8 with TRBJ1-2; 8 nucleotides agree with TRBD1. This CDR3 is built from 13 residues. The trim removed 5 bases at V and 4 bases at J, leaving 3 bases unmatched. Germline assignment: CDR1 SGHVS and CDR2 FQNEAQ. DNA of the CDR3: TGTGCCAGCAGCCCAGGGGGCGTCTATGGCTACACCTTC. Encoded protein: CASSPGGVYGYTF. Looking up the rest from reference TRBV7-8 and TRBJ1-2 gives the full variable domain: GAGVSQSPRYKVAKRGQDVALRCDPISGHVSLFWYQQALGQGPEFLTYFQNEAQLDKSGLPSDRFFAERPEGSVSTLKIQRTQQEDSAVYLCASSPGGVYGYTFGSGTRLTVV.

The chain is built from TRBV5-8 and TRBJ1-2; 7 bases match TRBD1. The V segment lost 6 bases and the J segment 4 bases; nucleotides outside the gene matches: 12. The CDR3 runs to 15 residues. Germline V gene data show CDR1 as SGHTS and CDR2 as YDEGEE. The CDR3, as DNA: TGTGCCAGCAAGACAGGGACCGACCCGTCCTATGGCTACACCTTC. It codes for CASKTGTDPSYGYTF.

This sequence joins TRBV7-8 and TRBJ2-4, with D possibly matching TRBD2 (5 bases). This CDR3 comprises 15 residues. Between the trimmed V and J ends, which lost 5 bases and 0 bases, there was a span of 11 bases. Per the germline V gene, CDR1 is SGHVS and CDR2 is FQNEAQ. The CDR3 DNA sequence: TGTGCCAGCAGCGTGGACTTACTAGCCAAAAACATTCAGTACTTC. This sequence encodes CASSVDLLAKNIQYF.

This clone was counted between two and nine times. The chain is built from TRBV27 and TRBJ2-1; TRBD1 matches at 12 bases. Germline-derived CDR1 and CDR2 are MNHEY and SMNVEV (reference sequence). This CDR3 is built from 15 residues. J gave up 8 bases and V 5 bases, and 7 bases lay outside the gene matches. CDR3: CASSIGTGGWDEQFF. CDR3 coding DNA: TGTGCCAGCAGTATCGGGACAGGGGGCTGGGATGAGCAGTTCTTC.

This chain joins TRBV5-1 and TRBJ1-2, with 7 bases that match TRBD1. The CDR3 runs 16 residues. J lost 3 bases, V lost 0 bases, and 8 bases had no gene match. CDR1 and CDR2 (germline): SGHRS, YFSETQ. The CDR3 coding sequence is TGCGCCAGCAGCTTGGCCAGTAGGGGGCTGGACTATGGCTACACCTTC. Its protein product is CASSLASRGLDYGYTF.

The genes are TRBV15 and TRBJ2-5; TRBD1 aligns across 7 bases. CDR1 and CDR2 (germline): LNHNV, YYDKDF (reference sequence). Trimming at V came to 3 bases and at J to 1 base, leaving 2 bases not matched to a gene. CDR3 size: 14 residues. The CDR3 protein is CATSRTGLQETQYF. DNA for the CDR3: TGTGCCACCAGCAGGACAGGGCTCCAAGAGACCCAGTACTTC.

Comment on this clone: At one boundary the junction diverges from the germline segment, which might be a read error. V is TRBV6-5 and J is TRBJ1-5; TRBD1 agrees at 9 bases. Germline CDR1 MNHEY, CDR2 SVGAGI. This CDR3 region has 15 residues. CDR3 in DNA: TGTGCCAGCAGTCGGACAGGGGTGGACAATCGGCCCCAGCATTTT. Protein sequence: CASSRTGVDNRPQHF.

The V gene is TRBV11-2, the J gene TRBJ2-3; 11 bases are a match to TRBD2. CDR1 SGHAT and CDR2 FQNNGV come from the germline V gene. The CDR3 sequence is 16 residues long. The V segment lost 5 bases and the J segment 1 base; nucleotides outside the gene matches: 5. CDR3 DNA: TGTGCCAGCAGCCTGCGACTAGCGGGGCGCACAGATACGCAGTATTTT. Its translation: CASSLRLAGRTDTQYF.

CDR3 sequence reads: CASSLSGGDSTDTQYF. CDR3 nucleotide sequence: TGTGCCAGCAGCTTAAGTGGGGGGGATAGCACAGATACGCAGTATTTT. The chain has TRBV7-9 and TRBJ2-3; 7 bases line up with TRBD2. Germline CDR1 and CDR2: SEHNR and FQNEAQ (reference sequence). J was trimmed by 0 bases and V by 2 bases; bases with no gene match: 5. The CDR3 covers 16 residues.

The chain uses TRBV10-1 and TRBJ1-1; 7 bases line up with TRBD1. Trimming took 0 bases from V and 2 from J; bases not matched to a gene: 6. Germline assignment: CDR1 WNHNN and CDR2 SYGVQD (reference sequence). The CDR3 length is 16 residues. In nucleotides, the CDR3 is TGCGCCAGCAGTGAGTCGGGGACAGTAACAAACACTGAAGCTTTCTTT. Translated, it gives CASSESGTVTNTEAFF.

V and J are TRBV6-5 and TRBJ1-2; TRBD1 aligns across 7 bases. The length of the CDR3 is 14 residues. J gave up 0 bases and V 7 bases, and 5 bases lay outside the gene matches. Germline lookup yields CDR1 MNHEY and CDR2 SVGAGI. The CDR3 coding sequence is TGTGCCAGCAATCCGGACAGGCCTAACTATGGCTACACCTTC. Its protein is CASNPDRPNYGYTF.

The chain links TRBV30 to TRBJ2-2; TRBD1 is a possible D gene (6 bases). V gave up 3 bases and J gave up 5 bases, with 13 bases separating them. Germline loops: CDR1 GTSNPN, CDR2 SVGIG (reference sequence). This CDR3 is 14 amino acids long. This CDR3 is CAWSGQGITGELFF. The CDR3, as DNA: TGTGCCTGGAGCGGGCAGGGGATAACCGGGGAGCTGTTTTTT.

The rearrangement links TRBV4-1 to TRBJ1-4; D not resolved. Trimming removed 3 bases at V and 0 bases at J, with 20 bases between. This CDR3 has 19 amino acids. Germline CDR1 MGHRA, CDR2 YSYEKL. The CDR3 loop reads CASSQTPPTEVATNEKLFF. DNA of the CDR3: TGCGCCAGCAGCCAGACACCCCCCACCGAAGTTGCAACTAATGAAAAACTGTTTTTT.

Within the sample, this clone is medium-sized. This specimen includes other DNA sequences encoding the same CDR3. V and J are TRBV6-5 and TRBJ1-1; TRBD1 aligns across 10 bases. This CDR3 is built from 14 residues. The V and J ends lost 7 bases and 5 bases, in that order; junction bases with no gene match: 7. Looked up from germline, CDR1 is MNHEY and CDR2 is SVGAGI. The CDR3 DNA reads TGTGCCAGCAATAAGGGACAGGGGAAGACTGAAGCTTTCTTT. Protein: CASNKGQGKTEAFF.

This clone was detected only once. This chain links TRBV6-6 with TRBJ1-5; D not resolved. The V end was cut by 5 bases, the J end by 4 bases, with 15 bases between. This CDR3 contains 15 residues. Germline V gives CDR1 MNHNY, CDR2 SVGAGI (reference sequence). The chain's CDR3 is CASSLREAKNQPQHF. The CDR3 DNA is TGTGCCAGCAGTCTTCGGGAGGCTAAAAATCAGCCCCAGCATTTT.

The chain employs TRBV6-1 and TRBJ2-2; TRBD1 matches 7 bases. V lost 3 bases to trimming and J lost 4 bases; unmatched junction nucleotides: 11. Germline V gives CDR1 MNHNS, CDR2 SASEGT. This CDR3 region has 17 residues. This CDR3 is CASSDASGTVVTGELFF. Written as DNA, the CDR3 is TGTGCCAGCAGTGACGCCTCCGGGACAGTTGTCACCGGGGAGCTGTTTTTT.

The rearrangement uses TRBV15 and TRBJ1-2; TRBD1 agrees at 9 bases. The germline V gene encodes CDR1 LNHNV and CDR2 YYDKDF (reference sequence). This CDR3 has 15 residues. Trimming took 4 bases from V and 6 from J; bases not matched to a gene: 9. DNA for the CDR3: TGTGCCACCAGCACGACTCGGACAGGGGTAGATGGCTACACCTTC. It translates to CATSTTRTGVDGYTF.

The genes are TRBV7-2 and TRBJ1-2; D call uncertain. This CDR3 is built from 13 residues. V lost 4 bases and J lost 7, with 13 bases in between. Germline V gene lookup returns CDR1 SGHTA and CDR2 FQGNSA. CDR3 DNA sequence: TGTGCCAGCAGCTCCCCGAGTACCGGTGGCTACACCTTC. This encodes CASSSPSTGGYTF.

V is TRBV7-2 and J is TRBJ2-4, with D tentatively TRBD2 (7 bases). This CDR3 spans 13 amino acids. V shed 5 bases and J shed 7 bases, with 12 bases lying between them. The germline V gene has CDR1 SGHTA and CDR2 FQGNSA. Written as DNA, the CDR3 is TGTGCCAGCAGCATACAGGGAGGGAACATTCAGTACTTC. This encodes CASSIQGGNIQYF.

J is TRBJ1-3 and V is TRBV2; 8 bases align to TRBD1. This CDR3 region has 12 residues. V lost 9 bases, J lost 4 bases, and 2 bases stayed unmatched. Germline values: CDR1 SNHLY, CDR2 FYNNEI. In DNA form, the CDR3 reads TGTGCCAGTGGGACAGGCGGAAACACCATATATTTT. Encoded protein: CASGTGGNTIYF.

The chain couples TRBV19 to TRBJ2-2, with 7 bases fitting TRBD1. The CDR3 is 16 residues long. The V and J ends lost 6 bases and 0 bases, in that order; junction bases with no gene match: 7. The V gene's germline CDR1 is LNHDA and CDR2 SQIVND (reference sequence). CDR3 nucleotides: TGTGCCAGTAGCCCACGACAGGGCGCGAACACCGGGGAGCTGTTTTTT. It encodes CASSPRQGANTGELFF. Variable domain in full (rest from reference TRBV19 and TRBJ2-2): DGGITQSPKYLFRKEGQNVTLSCEQNLNHDAMYWYRQDPGQGLRLIYYSQIVNDFQKGDIAEGYSVSREKKESFPLTVTSAQKNPTAFYLCASSPRQGANTGELFFGEGSRLTVL.

The chain couples TRBV18 to TRBJ2-3; 12 bases are a match to TRBD1. Germline V gene data show CDR1 as KGHSH and CDR2 as LQKENI. V was clipped by 3 bases and J by 5 bases; unmatched bases: 6. The CDR3 runs 16 residues. The DNA for the CDR3 is TGTGCCAGCTCACCGCCGGGACAGGGGGCAAAAGATACGCAGTATTTT. Translating gives CASSPPGQGAKDTQYF.

This chain joins TRBV4-2 and TRBJ2-3; possibly TRBD1 for D (5 bases). The CDR3 extends over 14 amino acids. Trimming removed 6 bases from V and 0 bases from J, with 10 bases in between. The germline V gene encodes CDR1 LGHNA and CDR2 YNFKEQ. The CDR3 reads CASSGAVSTDTQYF. The CDR3 coding sequence is TGTGCCAGCAGTGGGGCCGTCAGCACAGATACGCAGTATTTT.

The chain combines TRBV4-2 with TRBJ1-4, with 8 positions matching TRBD1. The germline V gene encodes CDR1 LGHNA and CDR2 YNFKEQ. The CDR3 runs 14 residues. Trimming at V came to 1 base and at J to 8 bases, leaving 3 bases not matched to a gene. CDR3 region: CASSQGGTGEKLFF. The CDR3 DNA reads as TGTGCCAGCAGCCAAGGTGGGACAGGCGAAAAACTGTTTTTT.

The chain uses TRBV3-1 (or the pseudogene TRBV3-2) and TRBJ2-5, with TRBD2 as a possible D gene (5 bases). This CDR3 region has 13 residues. Germline CDR1 is LGHDT and CDR2 is YNNKEL (reference sequence). Deletions cut 5 bases from V and 5 bases from J, with 12 bases between. The CDR3 sequence: CASSAGLRETQYF. Here the CDR3 DNA reads TGTGCCAGCAGCGCCGGACTCCGCGAGACCCAGTACTTC.

The genes are TRBV10-3 and TRBJ2-2; D might be TRBD1 (6 bases). Deletions cut 4 bases from V and 6 bases from J, with 12 bases between. Germline loops: CDR1 ENHRY, CDR2 SYGVKD. CDR3 size: 14 residues. This CDR3 is CAISVGGLAGELFF. The CDR3 bases are TGTGCCATCAGTGTTGGGGGCCTCGCCGGGGAGCTGTTTTTT.

To note about this clone: The junction and the germline gene differ at one end; a read error may be behind it. The chain links TRBV7-7 to TRBJ1-2; no reliable D call. Germline V CDR1 and CDR2: SSHAT, FNYEAQ (reference sequence). This CDR3 is 15 amino acids long. CDR3 sequence: CASSRSRDSNYGYTF. CDR3 DNA sequence: TGTGCTAGCAGCCGAAGCCGCGACTCTAACTATGGCTACACCTTC.

The chain links TRBV5-1 to TRBJ1-1; a possible D gene is TRBD1 (5 bases). The CDR3 is made up of 14 amino acids. V was shortened by 4 bases and J by 2 bases, with 12 bases between the two germline ends. Germline loops: CDR1 SGHRS, CDR2 YFSETQ. CDR3 in amino acids: CASSLDSTNTEAFF. DNA for the CDR3: TGCGCCAGCAGCCTCGACAGTACAAACACTGAAGCTTTCTTT.